Included here is one T cell receptor (beta chain) sequence, with context. At the DNA level, this CDR3 is encoded by other sequences in the same sample as well. The data were obtained in a study of blood T cell repertoires in COVID-19. About the research overall: Acute-phase and convalescent COVID-19 samples originated in the United States, Italy and Spain. The cDNA or gDNA used as material had been derived from T cells, B-cell-depleted T cells, or PBMCs.

V was clipped by 5 bases and J by 5 bases; unmatched bases: 12. This CDR3 has 16 amino acids. In germline, CDR1 is SGHAT, CDR2 FQNNGV. In the original processing: Amplifying reference gene primers gave estimates of nucleated cell counts. Profiling relied on immunoSEQ multiplex PCR, and the TCRdb table lists in-frame clones only, not all of them. V, J and clone size derive from that table, while D and trimming were established from the DNA sequence. Here the sample spans over 150,000 clones, roughly 88% being singletons. Patients from Seattle were sampled longitudinally, starting during active infection.

The specimen was peripheral blood. This clonotype was obtained from a man aged 55 to 69 with COVID-19, enrolled during active disease. The chain joins TRBV11-2 to TRBJ1-2; 9 positions agree with TRBD1. CDR3 amino acids: CASSAGTGGSGYGYTF. Written as DNA, the CDR3 is TGTGCCAGCAGCGCCGGTACAGGGGGCTCTGGGTATGGCTACACCTTC. The full variable domain, in which reference TRBV11-2 and TRBJ1-2 provide the parts outside the CDR3, is EAGVAQSPRYKIIEKRQSVAFWCNPISGHATLYWYQQILGQGPKLLIQFQNNGVVDDSQLPKDRFSAERLKGVDSTLKIQPAKLEDSAVYLCASSAGTGGSGYGYTFGSGTRLTVV.